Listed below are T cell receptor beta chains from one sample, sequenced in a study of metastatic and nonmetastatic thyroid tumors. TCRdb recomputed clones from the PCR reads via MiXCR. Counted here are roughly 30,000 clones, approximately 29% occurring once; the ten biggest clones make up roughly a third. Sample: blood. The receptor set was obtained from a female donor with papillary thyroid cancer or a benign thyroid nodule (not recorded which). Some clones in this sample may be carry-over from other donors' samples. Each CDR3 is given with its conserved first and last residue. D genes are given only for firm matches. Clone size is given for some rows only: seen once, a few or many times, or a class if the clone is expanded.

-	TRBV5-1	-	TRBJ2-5	CASSLEGARETQYF	TGCGCCAGCAGCTTGGAAGGGGCCAGAGAGACCCAGTACTTC
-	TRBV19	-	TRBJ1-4	CASSRDLTGEKLFF	TGTGCCAGTAGTCGGGATTTGACGGGAGAAAAATTGTTTTTC
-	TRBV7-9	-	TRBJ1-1	CASSRQPEAFF	TGTGCCAGCAGCCGACAACCTGAAGCTTTCTTT
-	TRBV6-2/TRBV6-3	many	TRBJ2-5	CASTITGFQETQYF	TGTGCCAGCACCATAACAGGGTTCCAAGAGACCCAGTACTTC
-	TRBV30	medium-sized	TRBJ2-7	CAWSVGRAGEQYF	TGTGCCTGGAGTGTAGGCAGGGCGGGAGAGCAGTACTTC
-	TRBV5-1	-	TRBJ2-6	CASSLTGPYDSGANVLTF	TGCGCCAGCAGCCTGACCGGGCCTTACGACTCTGGGGCCAACGTCCTGACTTTC
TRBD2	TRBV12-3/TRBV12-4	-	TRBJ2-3	CASREGAVGTDPQDF	TGTGCCAGCCGGGAGGGTGCGGTAGGCACAGATCCGCAGGATTTT
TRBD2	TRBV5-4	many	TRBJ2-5	CASSAGLAGLQETQYF	TGTGCCAGCAGCGCCGGACTAGCGGGGCTCCAAGAGACCCAGTACTTC
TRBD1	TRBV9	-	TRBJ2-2	CASSVSGTGVANTGELFF	TGTGCCAGCAGCGTTTCCGGGACAGGGGTCGCGAACACCGGGGAGCTGTTTTTT
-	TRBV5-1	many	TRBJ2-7	CASSYELRDSSYEQYF	TGCGCCAGCAGCTACGAGCTCCGAGACTCCTCCTACGAGCAGTACTTC
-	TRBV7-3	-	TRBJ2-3	CASSLGRSTDTQYF	TGTGCCAGCAGCTTAGGAAGGAGCACAGATACGCAGTATTTT
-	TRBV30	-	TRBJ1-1	CAWSLGAEAFF	TGTGCCTGGAGTCTGGGGGCTGAAGCTTTCTTT
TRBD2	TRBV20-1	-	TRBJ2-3	CSANPPSGGTDTQYF	TGCAGTGCTAACCCCCCTAGCGGAGGGACAGATACGCAGTATTTT
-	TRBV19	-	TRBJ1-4	CASSRPVLDPNEKLFF	TGTGCCAGTAGTAGACCAGTACTGGACCCTAATGAAAAACTGTTTTTT
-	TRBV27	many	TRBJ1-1	CASRFSLGGAEAFF	TGTGCCAGCAGGTTCTCGTTGGGGGGTGCTGAAGCTTTCTTT
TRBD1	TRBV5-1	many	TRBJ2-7	CASSSGTAGLEQYF	TGCGCCAGCAGCTCGGGGACAGCTGGGCTGGAGCAGTACTTC
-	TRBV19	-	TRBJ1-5	CASSRGGGRNQHQHF	TGTGCCAGTAGCAGAGGCGGGGGACGTAATCAGCACCAGCATTTT
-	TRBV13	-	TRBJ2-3	CASSRRRITDTQYF	TGTGCCAGCAGCCGCAGGCGTATCACAGATACGCAGTATTTT
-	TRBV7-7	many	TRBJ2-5	CASSFSQGRETQYF	TGTGCTAGCAGCTTTTCACAGGGACGGGAGACCCAGTACTTC
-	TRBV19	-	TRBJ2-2	CASKDGTNTGELFF	TGTGCCAGTAAGGATGGGACAAACACCGGGGAGCTGTTTTTT
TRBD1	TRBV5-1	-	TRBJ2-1	CASSFDSYGQGNNEQFF	TGCGCCAGCAGCTTCGATTCGTACGGACAGGGGAACAATGAGCAGTTCTTC
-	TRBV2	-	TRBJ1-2	CASRTDAWVNYGYTF	TGTGCCAGCAGGACCGACGCCTGGGTTAACTATGGCTACACCTTC
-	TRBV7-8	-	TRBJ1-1	CASSLAERTEAFF	TGTGCCAGCAGCTTAGCGGAGAGGACTGAAGCTTTCTTT
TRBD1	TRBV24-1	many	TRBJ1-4	CATSDPKGAVEKLLF	TGTGCCACCAGTGACCCCAAGGGGGCGGTTGAAAAACTGCTTTTT
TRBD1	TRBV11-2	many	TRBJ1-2	CASSSGTGKDYGYTF	TGTGCCAGCAGCTCGGGGACAGGGAAGGACTATGGCTACACCTTC
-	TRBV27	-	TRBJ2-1	CASSLSAGGGEKDYTEQFF	TGTGCCAGCAGCTTATCTGCTGGGGGTGGGGAGAAGGACTACACTGAGCAGTTCTTC
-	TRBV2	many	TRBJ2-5	CASSVAPPGETQYF	TGTGCCAGCAGTGTGGCTCCTCCTGGGGAGACCCAGTACTTC
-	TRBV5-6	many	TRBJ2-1	CASSLAAGLIYNEQFF	TGTGCCAGCAGCTTGGCAGCCGGACTAATCTACAATGAGCAGTTCTTC
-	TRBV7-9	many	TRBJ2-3	CASSLYTDTQYF	TGTGCCAGCAGCTTATACACAGATACGCAGTATTTT
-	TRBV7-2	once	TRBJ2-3	CASSSRLDDTQYF	TGTGCCAGCAGCTCCCGACTCGACGATACGCAGTATTTT
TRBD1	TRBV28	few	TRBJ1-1	CASSFSTGQKAFF	TGTGCCAGCAGTTTTAGTACGGGACAGAAAGCTTTCTTT
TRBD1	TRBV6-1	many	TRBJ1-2	CASRPGQGGYGYTF	TGTGCCAGCAGACCGGGACAGGGTGGCTATGGCTACACCTTC
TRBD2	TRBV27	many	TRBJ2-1	CASSAGLATSSYNEQFF	TGTGCCAGCAGTGCAGGACTAGCGACGAGTTCATACAATGAGCAGTTCTTC
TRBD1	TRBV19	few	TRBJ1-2	CASTHPGQGAYGYTF	TGTGCCAGTACTCATCCGGGACAGGGGGCCTATGGCTACACCTTC
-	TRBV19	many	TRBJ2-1	CASSIGTYNEQFF	TGTGCCAGTAGTATAGGAACCTACAATGAGCAGTTCTTC
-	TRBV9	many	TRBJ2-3	CASSGTGSTDTQYF	TGTGCCAGCAGCGGAACAGGGAGCACAGATACGCAGTATTTT
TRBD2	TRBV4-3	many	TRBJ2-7	CASSQDWGAGGSIYEQYF	TGCGCCAGCAGCCAAGATTGGGGGGCGGGAGGTTCGATCTACGAGCAGTACTTC
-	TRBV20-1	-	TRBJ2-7	CSASPGPGPYEQYF	TGCAGTGCTAGCCCCGGACCCGGACCCTACGAGCAGTACTTC
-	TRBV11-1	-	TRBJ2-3	CASSSKVGGLADDTQYF	TGTGCCAGCAGCTCAAAGGTCGGAGGGCTAGCAGATGATACGCAGTATTTT
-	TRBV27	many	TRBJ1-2	CASSGGGGYTF	TGTGCCAGCAGTGGCGGTGGAGGCTACACCTTC
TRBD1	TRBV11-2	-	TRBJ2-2	CASTSYRGLTGDLFF	TGTGCCAGCACCTCCTACAGGGGGCTGACCGGGGACCTGTTTTTT
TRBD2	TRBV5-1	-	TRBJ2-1	CASRVLAGSNEQFF	TGCGCCAGCAGGGTATTAGCGGGAAGCAATGAGCAGTTCTTC
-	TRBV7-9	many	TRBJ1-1	CAIPGGAPNTEAFF	TGTGCCATCCCCGGGGGGGCCCCTAACACTGAAGCTTTCTTT
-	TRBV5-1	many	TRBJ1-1	CASSLSGGGTKAFF	TGCGCCAGCAGCTTGTCGGGGGGTGGCACTAAAGCTTTCTTT
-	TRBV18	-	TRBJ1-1	CASSPGAGNTEAFF	TGTGCCAGCTCACCAGGGGCGGGGAACACTGAAGCTTTCTTT
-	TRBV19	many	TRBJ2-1	CAAGSGLGNEQFF	TGTGCCGCAGGGTCAGGGTTGGGAAATGAGCAGTTCTTC
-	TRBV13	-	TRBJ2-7	CASSQSSYEQYF	TGTGCCAGCAGCCAGAGCTCCTACGAGCAGTACTTC
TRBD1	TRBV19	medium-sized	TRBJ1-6	CASSMGQHNSPLHF	TGTGCCAGTAGTATGGGACAGCATAATTCACCCCTCCACTTT
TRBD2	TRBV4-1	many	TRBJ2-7	CASSQAVAGWYEQYF	TGCGCCAGCAGCCAAGCCGTAGCGGGATGGTATGAGCAGTACTTC
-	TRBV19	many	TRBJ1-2	CASTATANYGYTF	TGTGCCAGCACCGCGACAGCCAACTATGGCTACACCTTC